The present T cell receptor beta chain was sequenced within a study of tumor-infiltrating lymphocytes in primary liver carcinoma. About the research overall: The patients had histopathologically diagnosed primary liver carcinoma, and their disease was treated by surgical resection. Regardless of tissue type, samples showed similar yields of roughly 3.5 to 7.5 million productive TCRbeta reads.

As for this clonotype: What it recognizes is unknown. A read error may explain this, as a much larger clone is one base away.

Using a constant-region primer together with ProtoScript II reverse transcriptase, TCR beta cDNA was made from 500 ng of total RNA. Libraries covering TCR beta were generated through three nested multiplex PCR rounds (using a slightly modified ARM-PCR). Forward primers for TRBV1-TRBV30 and a C-beta reverse primer served the first two PCR rounds, at 10 cycles each. In TCRdb, the multiplex PCR reads were re-called with MiXCR into one record per CDR3 protein. Among hundreds of thousands of distinct CDR3 sequences listed, 55% to 65% were seen once. Alongside blood RNA obtained from unsorted whole blood, germline DNA was also extracted. This CDR3 has 14 amino acids. The V end lost 7 bases, the J end lost 3 bases, and 16 bases lay between the germline ends. Germline-derived CDR1 and CDR2 are LGHNA and YNFKEQ. Study results and limitations: For tumor-adjacent and tumor-blood pairs, overlap was less than that seen for tumor region pairs.

V and J are TRBV4-2 and TRBJ2-7; D may be TRBD2 (5 bases). This receptor was obtained from a man in his forties or fifties with primary liver carcinoma and hepatitis B virus infection. The sequenced sample consisted of peripheral blood. The CDR3 DNA reads TGTGCCAGCAACCGTCGGCCGGGATACTACGAGCAGTACTTC. It specifies CASNRRPGYYEQYF.